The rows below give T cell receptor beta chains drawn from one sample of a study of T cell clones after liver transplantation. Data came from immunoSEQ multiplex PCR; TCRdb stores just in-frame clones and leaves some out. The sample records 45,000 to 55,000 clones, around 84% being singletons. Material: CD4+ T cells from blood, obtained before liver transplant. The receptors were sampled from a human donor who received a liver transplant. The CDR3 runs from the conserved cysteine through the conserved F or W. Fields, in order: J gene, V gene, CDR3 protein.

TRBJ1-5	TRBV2	CASSSLRDSNQPQHF
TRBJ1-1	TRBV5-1	CASYLGGRNTEAFF
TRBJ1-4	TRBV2	CASSEQDRRGEKLFF
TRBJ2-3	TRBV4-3	CASSQESGTSGVDTQYF
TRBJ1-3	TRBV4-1	CASGWQPSSGNTIYF
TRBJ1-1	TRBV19	CASSISRETEAFF
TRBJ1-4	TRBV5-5	CASSITGGDEKLFF
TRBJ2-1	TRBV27	CASSRQTYNEQFF
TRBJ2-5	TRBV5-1	CASSPARAGLETQYF
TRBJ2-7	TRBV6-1	CASSEISGQVEQYF
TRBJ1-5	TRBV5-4	CASSLDRGTQHF
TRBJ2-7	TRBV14	CASSQDRASNEQYF
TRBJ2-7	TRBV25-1	CASSGTGYEQYF
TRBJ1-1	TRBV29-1	CSVDEEKAFF
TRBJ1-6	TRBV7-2	CASSPRRTSSYNSPLHF
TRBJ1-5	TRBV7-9	CASSPAGRGQPQHF
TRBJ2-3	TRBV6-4	CASSEQGAYTDTQYF
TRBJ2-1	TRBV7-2	CASTPRGGLVYNEQFF
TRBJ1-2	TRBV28	CASSLQGGTYGYTF
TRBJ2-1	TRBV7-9	CASSLGATGRDEQFF
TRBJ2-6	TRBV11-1	CASSLAGAGANVLTF
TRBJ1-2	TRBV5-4	CASSHPGQRLRGGYTF
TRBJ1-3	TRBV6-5	CASSRDRGGNTIYF
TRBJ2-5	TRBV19	CATRGWEETQYF
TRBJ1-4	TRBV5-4	CASSPKTGATNEKLFF
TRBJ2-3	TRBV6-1	CVSSTDRWDTDTQYF
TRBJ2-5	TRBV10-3	CAISDLEGEETQYF
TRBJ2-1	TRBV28	CASSSAGGAGNEQFF
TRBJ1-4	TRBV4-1	CASSQGSEEKLFF
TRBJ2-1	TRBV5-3	CARSLRTSGAPYNEQFF
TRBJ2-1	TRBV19	CASSGTSGKLNEQFF
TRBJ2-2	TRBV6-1	CASRASGGTGELFF
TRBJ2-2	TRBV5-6	CASRQMDRRTGELFF
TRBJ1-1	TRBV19	CASSIGGQGEAFF
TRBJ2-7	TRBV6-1	CASIFLAGHEQYF
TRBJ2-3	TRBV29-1	CSGGGNTDTQYF
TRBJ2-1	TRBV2	CASSDPGQADAFNEQFF
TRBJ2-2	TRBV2	CASTKSLGFGELFF
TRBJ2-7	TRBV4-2	CASSPSSGAISYEQYF
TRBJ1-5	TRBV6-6	CASSPAGGNQPQHF
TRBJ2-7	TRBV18	CASSPFGLAGGYEQYF
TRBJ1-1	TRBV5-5	CASSFLPGQNTEAFF
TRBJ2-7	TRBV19	CASSPRQGSTYEQYF
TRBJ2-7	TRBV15	CATSSGPLGEQYF
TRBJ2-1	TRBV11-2	CASSPFEGIFYNEQFF
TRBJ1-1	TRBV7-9	CASSSRGTGPLNAFF
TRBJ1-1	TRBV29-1	CSTTGSTEAFF
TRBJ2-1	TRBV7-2	CASSSRGSYGSSYNEQFF
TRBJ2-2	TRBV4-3	CASSPIKEAGGTGELFF
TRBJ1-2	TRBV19	CASSYGQNYGYTF